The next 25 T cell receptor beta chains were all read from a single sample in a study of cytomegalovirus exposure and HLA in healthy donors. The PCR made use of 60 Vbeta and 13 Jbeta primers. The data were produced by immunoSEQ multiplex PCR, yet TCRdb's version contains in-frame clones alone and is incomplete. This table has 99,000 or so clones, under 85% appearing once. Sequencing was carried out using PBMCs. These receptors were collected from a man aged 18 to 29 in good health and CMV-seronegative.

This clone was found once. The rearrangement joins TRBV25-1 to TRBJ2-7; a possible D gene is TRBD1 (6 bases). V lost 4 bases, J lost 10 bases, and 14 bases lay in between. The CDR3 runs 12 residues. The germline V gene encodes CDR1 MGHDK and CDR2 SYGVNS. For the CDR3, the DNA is TGTGCCAGCAGTGTGACAGGTTACCGCCAGTACTTC. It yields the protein CASSVTGYRQYF.

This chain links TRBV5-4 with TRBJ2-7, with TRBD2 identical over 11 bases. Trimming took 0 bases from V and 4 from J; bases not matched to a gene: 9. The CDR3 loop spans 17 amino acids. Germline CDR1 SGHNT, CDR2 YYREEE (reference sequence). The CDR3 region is CASSLEASGRSGYEQYF. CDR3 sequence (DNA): TGTGCCAGCAGCTTGGAGGCTAGCGGGAGGAGTGGGTACGAGCAGTACTTC.

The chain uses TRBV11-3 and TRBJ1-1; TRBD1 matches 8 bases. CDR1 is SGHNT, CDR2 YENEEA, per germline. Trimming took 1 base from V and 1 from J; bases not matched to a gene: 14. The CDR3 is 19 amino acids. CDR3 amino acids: CASSLGDRFQIVGNTEAFF. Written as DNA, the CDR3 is TGTGCCAGCAGCTTAGGGGACAGGTTCCAAATTGTGGGGAACACTGAAGCTTTCTTT.

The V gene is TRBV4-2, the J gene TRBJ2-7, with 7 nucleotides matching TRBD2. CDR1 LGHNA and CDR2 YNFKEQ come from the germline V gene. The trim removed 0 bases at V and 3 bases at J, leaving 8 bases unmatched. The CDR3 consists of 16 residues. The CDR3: CASSQDLASGVYEQYF. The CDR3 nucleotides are TGTGCCAGCAGCCAAGATCTGGCTAGCGGAGTCTACGAGCAGTACTTC.

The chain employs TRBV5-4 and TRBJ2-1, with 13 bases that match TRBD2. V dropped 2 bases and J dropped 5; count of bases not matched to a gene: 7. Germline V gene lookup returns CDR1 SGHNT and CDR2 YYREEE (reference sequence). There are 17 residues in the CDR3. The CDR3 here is CASSLGLAGDYDNEQFF. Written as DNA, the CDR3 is TGTGCCAGCAGCTTAGGACTAGCGGGAGACTACGACAATGAGCAGTTCTTC.

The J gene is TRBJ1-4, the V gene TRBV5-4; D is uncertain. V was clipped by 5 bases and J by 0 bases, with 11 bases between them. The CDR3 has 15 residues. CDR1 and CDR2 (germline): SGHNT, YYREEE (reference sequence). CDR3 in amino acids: CASRIFGATNEKLFF. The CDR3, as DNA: TGTGCCAGCAGAATATTCGGGGCAACTAATGAAAAACTGTTTTTT.

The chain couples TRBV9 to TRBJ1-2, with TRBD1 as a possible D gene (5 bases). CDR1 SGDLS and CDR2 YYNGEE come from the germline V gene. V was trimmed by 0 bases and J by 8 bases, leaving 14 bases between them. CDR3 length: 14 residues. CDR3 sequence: CASSVVVGGGGYTF. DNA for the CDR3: TGTGCCAGCAGCGTAGTCGTGGGGGGGGGAGGCTACACCTTC. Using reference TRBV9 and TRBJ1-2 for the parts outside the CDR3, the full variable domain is DSGVTQTPKHLITATGQRVTLRCSPRSGDLSVYWYQQSLDQGLQFLIQYYNGEERAKGNILERFSAQQFPDLHSELNLSSLELGDSALYFCASSVVVGGGGYTFGSGTRLTVV.

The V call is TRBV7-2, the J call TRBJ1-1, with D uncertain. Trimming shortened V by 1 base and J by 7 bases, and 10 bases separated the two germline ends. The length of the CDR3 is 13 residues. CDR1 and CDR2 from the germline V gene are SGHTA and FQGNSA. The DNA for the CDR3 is TGTGCCAGCAGCTTAGAAAGTCTGCGTGAAGCTTTCTTT. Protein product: CASSLESLREAFF.

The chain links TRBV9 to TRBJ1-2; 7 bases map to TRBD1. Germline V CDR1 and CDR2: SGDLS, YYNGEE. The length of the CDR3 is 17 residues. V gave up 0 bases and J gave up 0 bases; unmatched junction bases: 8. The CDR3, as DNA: TGTGCCAGCAGCGTAGGAATAGGACAGGATACTAACTATGGCTACACCTTC. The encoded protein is CASSVGIGQDTNYGYTF.

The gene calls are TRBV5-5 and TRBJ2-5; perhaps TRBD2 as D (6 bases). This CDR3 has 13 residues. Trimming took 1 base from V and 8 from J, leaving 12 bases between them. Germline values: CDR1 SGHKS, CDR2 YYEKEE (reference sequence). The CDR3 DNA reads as TGTGCCAGCAGCTTGAACGGGGGTAGCACCCAGTACTTC. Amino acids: CASSLNGGSTQYF.

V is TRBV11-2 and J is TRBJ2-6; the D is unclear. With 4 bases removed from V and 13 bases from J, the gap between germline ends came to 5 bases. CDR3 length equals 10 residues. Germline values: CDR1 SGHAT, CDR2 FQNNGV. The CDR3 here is CASSSFVLTF. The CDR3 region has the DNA TGTGCCAGCAGCTCATTTGTCCTGACTTTC.

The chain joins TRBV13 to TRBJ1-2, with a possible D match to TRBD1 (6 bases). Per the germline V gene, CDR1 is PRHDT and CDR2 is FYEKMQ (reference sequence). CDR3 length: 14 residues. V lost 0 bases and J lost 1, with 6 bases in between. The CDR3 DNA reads TGTGCCAGCAGCTTAGGACAGGGTAACTATGGCTACACCTTC. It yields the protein CASSLGQGNYGYTF.

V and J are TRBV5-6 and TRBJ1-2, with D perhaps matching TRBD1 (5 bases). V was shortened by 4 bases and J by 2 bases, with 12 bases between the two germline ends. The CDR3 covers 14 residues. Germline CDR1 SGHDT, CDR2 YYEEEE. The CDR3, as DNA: TGTGCCAGCAGCCCCATGTGGGGCAACTATGGCTACACCTTC. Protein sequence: CASSPMWGNYGYTF.

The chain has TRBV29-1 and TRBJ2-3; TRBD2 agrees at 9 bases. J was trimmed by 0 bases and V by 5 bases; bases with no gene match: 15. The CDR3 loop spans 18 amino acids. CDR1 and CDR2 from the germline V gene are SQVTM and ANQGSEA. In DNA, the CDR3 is TGCAGCGTTCCTAGTCCATTGGGGACTAGCAGTAGCACAGATACGCAGTATTTT. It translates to CSVPSPLGTSSSTDTQYF.

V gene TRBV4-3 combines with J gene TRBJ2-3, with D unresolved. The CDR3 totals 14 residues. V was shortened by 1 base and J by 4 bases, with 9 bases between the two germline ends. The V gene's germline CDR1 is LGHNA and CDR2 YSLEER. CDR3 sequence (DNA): TGCGCCAGCAGCCAAGGATTGGCCGCAGATACGCAGTATTTT. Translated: CASSQGLAADTQYF.

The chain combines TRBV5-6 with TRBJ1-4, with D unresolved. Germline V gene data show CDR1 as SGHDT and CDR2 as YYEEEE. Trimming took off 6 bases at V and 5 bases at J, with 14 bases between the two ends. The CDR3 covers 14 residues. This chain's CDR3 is CASTLQNFNEKLFF. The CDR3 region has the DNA TGTGCCAGCACCTTACAGAACTTCAATGAAAAACTGTTTTTT.

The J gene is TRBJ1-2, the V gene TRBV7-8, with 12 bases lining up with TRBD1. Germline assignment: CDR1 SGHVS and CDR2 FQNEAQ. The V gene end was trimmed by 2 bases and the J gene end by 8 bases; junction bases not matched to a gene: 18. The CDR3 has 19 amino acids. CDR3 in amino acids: CASSLRVGDRGRRNQGYTF. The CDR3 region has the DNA TGTGCCAGCAGCTTAAGGGTAGGGGACAGGGGGCGTCGGAATCAAGGCTACACCTTC.

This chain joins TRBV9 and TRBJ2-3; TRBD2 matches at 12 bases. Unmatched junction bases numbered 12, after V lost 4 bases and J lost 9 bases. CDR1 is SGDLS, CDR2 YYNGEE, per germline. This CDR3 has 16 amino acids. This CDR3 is CASSLQGELAGGTQYF. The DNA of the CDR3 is TGTGCCAGCAGCCTTCAAGGGGAACTAGCGGGGGGCACGCAGTATTTT.

The CDR3 reads CASSLTGAREQYF. The CDR3 DNA is TGTGCCAGCAGTTTAACAGGGGCGCGAGAGCAGTACTTC. The chain is built from TRBV27 and TRBJ2-7; TRBD1 matches 7 bases. From germline, CDR1 is MNHEY and CDR2 SMNVEV (reference sequence). This CDR3 contains 13 residues. With 2 bases clipped from V and 7 bases from J, the junction kept 5 bases outside the gene matches.

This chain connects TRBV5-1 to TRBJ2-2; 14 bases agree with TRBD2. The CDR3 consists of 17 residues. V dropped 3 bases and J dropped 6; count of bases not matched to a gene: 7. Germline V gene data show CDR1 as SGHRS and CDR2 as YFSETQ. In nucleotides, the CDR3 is TGCGCCAGCAGCTCCGGGACTAGCGGGAGTATCGCCGGGGAGCTGTTTTTT. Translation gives CASSSGTSGSIAGELFF.

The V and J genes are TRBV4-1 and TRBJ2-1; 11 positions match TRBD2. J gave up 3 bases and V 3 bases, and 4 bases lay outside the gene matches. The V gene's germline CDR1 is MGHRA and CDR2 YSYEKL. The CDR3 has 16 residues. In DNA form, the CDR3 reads TGCGCCAGCAGCCATGTCCTAGCGGGAGGCTACAATGAGCAGTTCTTC. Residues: CASSHVLAGGYNEQFF.

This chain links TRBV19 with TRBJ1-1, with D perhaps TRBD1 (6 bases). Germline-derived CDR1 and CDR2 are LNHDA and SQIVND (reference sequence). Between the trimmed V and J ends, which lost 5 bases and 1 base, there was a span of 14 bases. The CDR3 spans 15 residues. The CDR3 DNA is TGTGCCAGTAGTCCAATGGGAGGGGGGAACACTGAAGCTTTCTTT. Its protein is CASSPMGGGNTEAFF. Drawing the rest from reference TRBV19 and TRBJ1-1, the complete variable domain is DGGITQSPKYLFRKEGQNVTLSCEQNLNHDAMYWYRQDPGQGLRLIYYSQIVNDFQKGDIAEGYSVSREKKESFPLTVTSAQKNPTAFYLCASSPMGGGNTEAFFGQGTRLTVV.

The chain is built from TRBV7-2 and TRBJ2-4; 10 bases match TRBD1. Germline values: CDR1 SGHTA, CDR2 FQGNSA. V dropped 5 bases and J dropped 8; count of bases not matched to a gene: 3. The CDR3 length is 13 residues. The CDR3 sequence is CASSRGQGDIQYF. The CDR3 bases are TGTGCCAGCAGCAGAGGACAGGGGGACATTCAGTACTTC.

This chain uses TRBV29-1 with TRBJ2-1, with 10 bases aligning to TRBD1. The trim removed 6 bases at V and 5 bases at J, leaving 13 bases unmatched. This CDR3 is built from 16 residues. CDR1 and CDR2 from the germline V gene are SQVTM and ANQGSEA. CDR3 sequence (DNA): TGCAGCGTGGCCCCCACCGGGACAGGGGTCAACAATGAGCAGTTCTTC. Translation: CSVAPTGTGVNNEQFF.

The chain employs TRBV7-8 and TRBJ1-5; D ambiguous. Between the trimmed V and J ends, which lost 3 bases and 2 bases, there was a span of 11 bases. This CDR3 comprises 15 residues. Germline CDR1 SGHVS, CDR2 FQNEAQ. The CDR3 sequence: CASSLAEGGNQPQHF. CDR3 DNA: TGTGCCAGCAGCTTGGCCGAGGGCGGCAATCAGCCCCAGCATTTT.